The present entry profiles one T cell receptor beta chain with its context. Which antigen it targets is not known. Base qualities are not at hand, and no much larger clone is one base apart. The trial excluded patients who had a history of autoimmune disease or who were on systemic immunosuppression. Peripheral blood for TCR sequencing was drawn from every dose cohort at baseline, at cycle 4 day 1 and at cycle 7 day 1. Samples were obtained from an open-label, multicenter, first-in-human phase I dose-escalation trial of ivuxolimab. Adults with locally advanced or metastatic melanoma, renal cell carcinoma, hepatocellular carcinoma or head and neck squamous cell carcinoma were enrolled in the trial. Before TCR sequencing, CD4+ and CD8+ T cells were separately sorted from peripheral blood. The sample belongs to a study of OX40 agonist ivuxolimab in advanced cancers. Regarding the complete study: The costimulatory receptor OX40 (CD134) was targeted by ivuxolimab, a fully human IgG2 agonistic monoclonal antibody. Intravenous ivuxolimab was administered to patients every 2 weeks at six dose levels: 0.01, 0.1, 0.3, 1.5, 3 and 10 mg/kg. Of the roughly 50 dose-escalation patients, hepatocellular carcinoma was present in 19, melanoma in around 15, renal cell carcinoma in 9 and head and neck cancer in 9. The dose-escalation cohort was 82.7% male with a mean age of around 62 years, ranging from roughly 20 to 80. Patients were allowed to have had prior anti-PD-1, anti-PD-L1 or anti-CTLA-4 therapy, and approximately 43% of the dose-escalation patients had previously received checkpoint inhibitors. Partial responses were achieved by three dose-escalation patients, of whom one had hepatocellular carcinoma and two had cutaneous melanoma. The point of sequencing TCRbeta in the periphery was to test whether ivuxolimab changed TCR sequence diversity and drove clonal T-cell expansion. The paper covers the monotherapy dose-escalation part of the phase I ivuxolimab trial, which included N of about 50 patients. The full study reports these points: In partial responders in the 0.1-3.0 mg/kg groups, normalized peripheral clonal expansion was found to be among the lowest, especially among CD8+ T cells. Low levels of normalized T-cell clonal expansion were also seen in some patients who did not respond. At doses from 0.1 to 3.0 mg/kg, clonal expansion was seen in both CD4+ and CD8+ blood T cells between baseline and week 6. The antigen specificity of the peripheral T cells that underwent clonal expansion was not determined. On average, CD8+ T cells showed more expanded clones than CD4+ T cells after ivuxolimab.

Sequences MRHNA (CDR1) and SNTAGT (CDR2) are obtained from the germline V gene. V lost 0 bases and J lost 0 bases; the stretch between them is 9 bases long. Including the terminal cysteine and phenylalanine, the CDR3 comprises 16 residues. Only the CDR3 DNA stays, 48 bases, in frame from base 1. To sequence the TCRbeta CDR3 region, genomic DNA was isolated from the sorted cells. The immunoSEQ Assay was used for sequencing of TCRbeta CDR3 regions. Entries here come from immuneACCESS through TCRdb and include only in-frame sequences with V and J called. Some clones fail to appear in such tables; in the studies checked, an unresolved V gene covers under half of the shortfall, and the cause of the remainder is unknown. The sample data list 20,000 to 25,000 clones, and roughly 84% of these were observed just once. About a sixth of the sample comes from the top ten.

Recombination joined TRBV6-4 with TRBJ2-1; the D segment cannot be called with confidence. The sequence was obtained from an adult with an advanced solid tumor such as melanoma, head and neck, liver or kidney cancer. The sequences come from CD4+ or CD8+ T cells sorted from blood, collected in a trial of the OX40 agonist ivuxolimab. CDR3 sequence: CASSDSNTFSYNEQFF. Read as DNA, the sequence is TGTGCCAGCAGTGACTCGAACACCTTCTCCTACAATGAGCAGTTCTTC.